This T cell receptor beta chain was found in a study of CD8 T cells in ankylosing spondylitis. Findings of the study overall: Typical of ankylosing spondylitis blood, it appeared, was a TCR beta motif of fewer than ten highly homologous variants. Some of the motif variants had earlier been found in reactive arthritis patients' fluid and blood.

V was clipped by 3 bases and J by 4 bases, with 14 bases between them. Per germline, CDR1 SGHTA and CDR2 FQGNSA. The CDR3 has 15 residues. Each CDR3 protein gets one entry after TCRdb re-called the 5' RACE reads with MiXCR. This table has 470,000 or so distinct CDR3 sequences, approximately 26% appearing once. This clonotype has only a few counts. What it recognizes is unknown. This sequence was found in a male donor with ankylosing spondylitis. Sequencing was carried out using blood, either unsorted or a sorted T cell fraction (not recorded which). This chain links TRBV7-2 with TRBJ2-3; D gene uncertain. CDR3: CASSFYSAVADTQYF. CDR3 sequence (DNA): TGTGCCAGCAGCTTTTATAGTGCCGTGGCAGATACGCAGTATTTT.